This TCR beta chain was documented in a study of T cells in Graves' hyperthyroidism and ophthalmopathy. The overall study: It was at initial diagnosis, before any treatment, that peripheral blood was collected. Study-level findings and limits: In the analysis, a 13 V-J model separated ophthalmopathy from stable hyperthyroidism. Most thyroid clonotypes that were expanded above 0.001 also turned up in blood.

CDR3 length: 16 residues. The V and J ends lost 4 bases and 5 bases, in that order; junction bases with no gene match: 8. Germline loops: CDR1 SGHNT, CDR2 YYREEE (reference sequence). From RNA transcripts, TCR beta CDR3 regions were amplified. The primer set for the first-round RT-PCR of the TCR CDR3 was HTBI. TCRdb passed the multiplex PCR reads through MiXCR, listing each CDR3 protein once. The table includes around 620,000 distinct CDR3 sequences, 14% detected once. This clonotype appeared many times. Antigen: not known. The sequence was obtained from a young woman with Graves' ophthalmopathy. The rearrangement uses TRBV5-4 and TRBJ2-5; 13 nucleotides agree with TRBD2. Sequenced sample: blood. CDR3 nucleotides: TGTGCCAGCAGCGGAGGAACTAGCGGGAGGGCCGAGACCCAGTACTTC. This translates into CASSGGTSGRAETQYF.